Listed below are T cell receptor beta chains from one sample, sequenced in a study of blood T cell repertoires in COVID-19. Method: immunoSEQ multiplex PCR; TCRdb's copy keeps in-frame clones and lacks some. The table has 310,000 or so clones, approximately 88% seen once. Material for sequencing was peripheral blood. All receptors derive from a man aged 30-40 years with COVID-19, enrolled during active disease. CDR3s include the opening cysteine and the closing phenylalanine or tryptophan. Fields, in order: V gene, J gene, CDR3 protein.

TRBV20-1	TRBJ1-1	CSASRVNTEAFF
TRBV5-1	TRBJ2-7	CASSLELAGGLTTQYF
TRBV18	TRBJ2-7	CASSRQGAYEQYF
TRBV19	TRBJ2-6	CASSIVSSGANVLTF
TRBV27	TRBJ1-2	CASSSTGTGLGYTF
TRBV6-5	TRBJ1-1	CASSSIFGTPNTEAFF
TRBV4-1	TRBJ1-2	CASSQDGRRGRGNYGYTF
TRBV7-6	TRBJ2-4	CASSLAGTGSLGIQYF
TRBV7-2	TRBJ2-7	CASSLGQGLGYEQYF
TRBV9	TRBJ2-7	CASSVEGGLGEQYF
TRBV13	TRBJ2-7	CASSLAGTGAAEQYF
TRBV28	TRBJ2-1	CASSLRLANQFF
TRBV3-1/TRBV3-2	TRBJ2-1	CASSQALNPLNEQFF
TRBV5-6	TRBJ2-5	CASSRGLAGEGDQETQYF
TRBV15	TRBJ2-3	CATSRGSGTATDTQYF
TRBV19	TRBJ1-1	CASSTYRVKSEAFF
TRBV5-6	TRBJ2-7	CASSLDFGTGREQYF
TRBV29-1	TRBJ2-7	CSVTEVNSYEQYF
TRBV6-5	TRBJ2-2	CASSRVGQHTGELFF
TRBV2	TRBJ2-1	CASRRQGEQFF
TRBV28	TRBJ1-4	CASTFVTNEKLFF
TRBV2	TRBJ2-7	CASSGLASSYEQYF
TRBV4-2	TRBJ2-3	CASSQDLQRGGTDTQYF
TRBV7-2	TRBJ2-7	CASSFQGDVYEQYF
TRBV27	TRBJ2-1	CASSLASNSNEQFF
TRBV4-1	TRBJ1-4	CASSQLRENEKLFF
TRBV11-2	TRBJ2-7	CASSASGHFYEQYF
TRBV7-3	TRBJ2-1	CASSSDRNNEQFF
TRBV19	TRBJ1-5	CASSPRQDPWGNQPQHF
TRBV5-1	TRBJ2-2	CASSRGTPNTGELFF
TRBV2	TRBJ1-6	CASSEGGFSYNSPLHF
TRBV7-2	TRBJ2-2	CASSLGTGVEGGELFF
TRBV25-1	TRBJ2-5	CASCRDRGETQYF
TRBV5-1	TRBJ1-2	CASSSTGGRDGYTF
TRBV2	TRBJ2-7	CASSDETGPSYEQYF
TRBV18	TRBJ2-5	CASSPDRNYQETQYF
TRBV6-2/TRBV6-3	TRBJ2-1	CASSRRGLAGNNEQFF